This T cell receptor beta chain was retrieved from a study of cytomegalovirus exposure and HLA in healthy donors. The germline V and J ends were trimmed by 4 bases and 2 bases, with 8 bases remaining between them. Per germline, CDR1 SGHTA and CDR2 FQGNSA. The CDR3 consists of 13 residues. Produced via immunoSEQ multiplex PCR; TCRdb's table is partial and in-frame only. The sample lists tens of thousands of clones, approximately 90% occurring once. This chain links TRBV7-2 with TRBJ1-1, with D unresolved. The clonotype comes from a woman aged 18-30 years in good health and CMV-seronegative. Sequencing was done on a sample of PBMCs. The CDR3 here is CASSSQPNTEAFF. CDR3 sequence (DNA): TGTGCCAGCAGCTCACAGCCTAACACTGAAGCTTTCTTT.